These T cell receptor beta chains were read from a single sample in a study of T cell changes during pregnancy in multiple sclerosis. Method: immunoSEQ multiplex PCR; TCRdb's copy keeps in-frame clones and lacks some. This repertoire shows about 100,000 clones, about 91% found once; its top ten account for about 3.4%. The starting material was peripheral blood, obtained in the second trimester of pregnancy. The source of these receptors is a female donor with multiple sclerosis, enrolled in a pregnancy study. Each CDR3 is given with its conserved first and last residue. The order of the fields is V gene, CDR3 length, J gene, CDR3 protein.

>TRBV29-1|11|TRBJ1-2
CSGGGDYGYTF
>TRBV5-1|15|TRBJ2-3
CASSLAAWSTDTQYF
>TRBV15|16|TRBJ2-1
CATSRDHVGGQVEQFF
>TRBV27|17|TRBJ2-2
CASSFFGTSGTSGELFF
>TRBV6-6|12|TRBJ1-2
CASSSTGNSITF
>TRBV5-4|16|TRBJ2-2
CASRPLGTGNTGELFF
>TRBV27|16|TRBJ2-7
CASSLSAAGGRLEQYF
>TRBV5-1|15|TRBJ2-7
CASGTTGQGDHEQYF
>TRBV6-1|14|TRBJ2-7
CASSGEAWIYEQYF
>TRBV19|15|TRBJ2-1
CASSIAGLAGAEQFF
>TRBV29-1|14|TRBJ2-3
CSVVGGLGRNTQYF
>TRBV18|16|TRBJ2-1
CASSPPPSSSYNEQFF
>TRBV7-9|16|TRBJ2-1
CASSFYQGALGNEQFF
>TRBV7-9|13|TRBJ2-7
CASSLYGGEEQYF
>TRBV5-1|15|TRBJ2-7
CASSSTGSSSYEQYF
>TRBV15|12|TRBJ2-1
CATSTLGRAQFF